This T cell receptor beta chain was documented in a study of blood T cell repertoires in COVID-19. As for the study in general: From T cells, B-cell-depleted T cells, or PBMCs came the material, which was cDNA or gDNA.

Sequenced by immunoSEQ multiplex PCR; TCRdb stores in-frame clones only, minus some. The sample carries approximately 90,000 clones, roughly 80% recorded once. CDR1 and CDR2 (germline): MGHRA, YSYEKL. V was clipped by 1 base and J by 1 base; unmatched bases: 11. The CDR3 runs 19 residues. The material sequenced was peripheral blood. V is TRBV4-1 and J is TRBJ2-3; 10 bases align to TRBD2. The clonotype originates from a man aged 60 to 75 with acute or convalescent COVID-19. The CDR3 sequence: CASSQVFGLAGGRTDTQYF. CDR3 bases: TGCGCCAGCAGCCAAGTTTTCGGGTTAGCGGGAGGACGCACAGATACGCAGTATTTT.